This T cell receptor (beta chain) was observed in a study of blood T cells in healthy people across ages. Study-wide results and caveats: Significant beta diversity loss was already apparent by age approximately 40, declining roughly linearly.

For the second PCR, which ran for roughly 6 to 11 cycles, a sample-barcoded 5' primer and a J-beta primer mix were used. Via MiXCR, TCRdb re-called the 5' RACE reads, giving one row per CDR3 protein. The repertoire holds about 640,000 distinct CDR3 sequences, roughly 50% seen once, with over 30% in the top ten. The ends were cut back, 2 bases at V and 0 bases at J, with 8 bases in the middle. The CDR3 has 15 amino acids. CDR1 and CDR2 (germline): SGHVS, FQNEAQ. A single count supports this clonotype. Its specificity is not known. A much larger clone lies one base from this, so it may be a read error. PBMCs, at least 6.5 million per sample, were isolated.

Specimen: blood. The receptor comes from a man aged 55 to 70 in good health. This chain uses TRBV7-8 with TRBJ2-1; D is ambiguous. The CDR3 is CASSLRRSSYNEQFF. The CDR3 nucleotides read TGTGCCAGCAGCTTACGGCGGAGCTCCTACAATGAGCAGTTCTTC.